One T cell receptor (beta chain) is described in this entry. The record originates from a study of blood T cell repertoires in COVID-19. Study-wide context: Material from acute and convalescent COVID-19 was sourced from the United States, Italy and Spain. Nucleic acid was either cDNA or gDNA, and it came from T cells, B-cell-depleted T cells, or PBMCs.

Authors' methods: Quantification of nucleated cells was approximated via reference gene primer amplification. TCRdb keeps only in-frame clones here, not all; method: immunoSEQ multiplex PCR. The V and J calls and clone size were taken over from that table, and D and trimming were inferred from the DNA. The profile shows approximately 200,000 clones, about 80% of them singletons. The V and J ends lost 5 bases and 6 bases, in that order; junction bases with no gene match: 6. The CDR3 length is 15 residues. The germline gives CDR1 MRHNA, CDR2 SNTAGT. Sequenced: peripheral blood. This sequence originates from a human donor with acute or convalescent COVID-19. The donor label of this sample is uncertain. The chain employs TRBV6-4 and TRBJ2-2, with 10 bases identical to TRBD1. The CDR3 protein is CASSSGTGAAGELFF. CDR3 bases: TGTGCCAGCAGTTCCGGGACAGGGGCCGCCGGGGAGCTGTTTTTT.